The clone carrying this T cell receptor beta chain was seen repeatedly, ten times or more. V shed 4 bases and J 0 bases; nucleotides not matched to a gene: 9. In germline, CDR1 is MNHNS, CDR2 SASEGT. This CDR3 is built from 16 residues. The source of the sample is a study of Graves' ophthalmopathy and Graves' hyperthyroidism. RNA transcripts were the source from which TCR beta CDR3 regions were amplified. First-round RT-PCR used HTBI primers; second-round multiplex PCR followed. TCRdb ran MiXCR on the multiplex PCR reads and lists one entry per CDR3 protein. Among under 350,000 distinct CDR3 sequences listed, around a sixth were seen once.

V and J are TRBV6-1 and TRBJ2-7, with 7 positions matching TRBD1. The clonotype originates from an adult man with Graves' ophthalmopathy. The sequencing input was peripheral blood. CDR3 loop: CASSASGAGGSYEQYF. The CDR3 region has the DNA TGTGCCAGCAGTGCCTCCGGGGCAGGGGGCTCCTACGAGCAGTACTTC.